The rows below give T cell receptor beta chains drawn from one sample of a study of blood T cell repertoires in COVID-19. Sequencing used immunoSEQ multiplex PCR; TCRdb keeps in-frame clones, though not all of them. In the table there are around 140,000 clones, roughly nine tenths of which are singletons. The sequenced sample was peripheral blood. The receptors here all came from a human donor with COVID-19, enrolled during active disease. The donor label of this sample is uncertain. Both conserved end residues are part of each CDR3. A D gene is named only where the DNA matches it firmly. Rows give clone size only sometimes, using once, few, many, or a class for an expanded clone.

clone size,V gene,J gene,D gene,CDR3 protein,CDR3 DNA
NA,TRBV19,TRBJ1-2,NA,CASSTGKGTNYGYTF,TGTGCCAGTAGTACAGGGAAAGGCACTAACTATGGCTACACCTTC
NA,TRBV2,TRBJ1-4,NA,CASRGWANEKLFF,TGTGCCAGCAGGGGCTGGGCGAATGAAAAACTGTTTTTT
NA,TRBV12-5,TRBJ1-1,TRBD1,CASGRGTGMNTEAFF,TGTGCTAGTGGAAGAGGGACAGGGATGAACACTGAAGCTTTCTTT
few,TRBV29-1,TRBJ2-7,TRBD1,CSGSPGQGSYEQYF,TGCAGCGGGTCACCGGGACAGGGATCCTACGAGCAGTACTTC
NA,TRBV7-9,TRBJ2-3,NA,CASSPGTPTDTQYF,TGTGCCAGCAGCCCCGGGACACCGACAGATACGCAGTATTTT
NA,TRBV5-1,TRBJ2-5,NA,CASSLVAGQDETQYF,TGCGCCAGCAGCTTGGTAGCAGGGCAGGACGAGACCCAGTACTTC
NA,TRBV27,TRBJ1-1,TRBD1,CASRRTGGVNTEAFF,TGTGCCAGCAGACGGACAGGGGGGGTGAACACTGAAGCTTTCTTT
NA,TRBV6-2/TRBV6-3,TRBJ2-2,NA,CASSYSAGLGTGELFF,TGTGCCAGCAGTTACTCCGCAGGGCTTGGCACCGGGGAGCTGTTTTTT
NA,TRBV2,TRBJ2-7,NA,CASREGIGQYF,TGTGCCAGCAGGGAGGGGATCGGGCAGTACTTC
NA,TRBV6-2/TRBV6-3,TRBJ1-3,NA,CASSRQQFSGNTIYF,TGTGCCAGCAGCAGACAGCAGTTCTCTGGAAACACCATATATTTT
NA,TRBV6-5,TRBJ1-6,TRBD1,CASGDRGNSPLHF,TGTGCCAGCGGAGACAGGGGAAACTCACCCCTCCACTTT
NA,TRBV6-5,TRBJ2-7,NA,CASSYLTGIYEQYF,TGTGCCAGCAGTTACTTAACAGGAATCTACGAGCAGTACTTC
once,TRBV5-1,TRBJ2-3,TRBD2,CASSGGLAGGKRTDTQYF,TGCGCCAGCAGCGGGGGACTCGCGGGGGGAAAACGCACAGATACGCAGTATTTT
NA,TRBV3-1/TRBV3-2,TRBJ2-7,NA,CASSLAQNSYEQYF,TGTGCCAGCAGCCTAGCACAAAACTCCTACGAGCAGTACTTC
once,TRBV7-9,TRBJ2-7,TRBD2,CASSSRTRAYEQYF,TGTGCCAGCAGCTCACGGACTAGAGCCTACGAGCAGTACTTC
NA,TRBV30,TRBJ2-1,NA,CAWTSSSWLYNEQFF,TGTGCCTGGACGTCTAGTTCCTGGCTCTACAATGAGCAGTTCTTC
NA,TRBV5-4,TRBJ1-6,NA,CASTSTGSLHF,TGTGCCAGCACATCCACGGGGTCCCTCCACTTT
NA,TRBV7-3,TRBJ2-5,NA,CASSLTTGGETQYF,TGTGCCAGCAGCTTAACGACGGGCGGGGAGACCCAGTACTTC
NA,TRBV11-1,TRBJ2-3,TRBD2,CASSLSGGAPDTQYF,TGTGCCAGCAGCTTAAGCGGGGGGGCCCCAGATACGCAGTATTTT
NA,TRBV2,TRBJ2-4,NA,CASSGGEGGNIQYF,TGTGCCAGCAGTGGTGGGGAGGGGGGAAACATTCAGTACTTC
NA,TRBV27,TRBJ1-6,TRBD1,CASSPTGAPNNSPLHF,TGTGCCAGCAGTCCCACAGGGGCCCCGAATAATTCACCCCTCCACTTT
NA,TRBV4-1,TRBJ2-2,TRBD2,CASSQELRGGRFRVYGELFF,TGCGCCAGCAGCCAAGAACTGAGGGGCGGGAGATTCCGGGTATACGGGGAGCTGTTTTTT
NA,TRBV5-1,TRBJ2-7,TRBD2,CASSSGGSYEQYF,TGCGCCAGCAGTAGCGGGGGCTCATACGAGCAGTACTTC
NA,TRBV25-1,TRBJ2-1,TRBD1,CASSATGTGIVNEQFF,TGTGCCAGCAGTGCCACCGGGACAGGGATTGTGAATGAGCAGTTCTTC
NA,TRBV19,TRBJ2-3,NA,CASSRYGLTDTQYF,TGTGCCAGTAGTCGATATGGGCTCACAGATACGCAGTATTTT
NA,TRBV6-6,TRBJ1-5,NA,CASRGVSPSNQPQHF,TGTGCCAGCAGGGGAGTTTCCCCTAGCAATCAGCCCCAGCATTTT
NA,TRBV6-5,TRBJ1-2,NA,CASSFTPAGGNGYTF,TGTGCCAGCAGTTTTACCCCCGCGGGAGGGAATGGCTACACCTTC
NA,TRBV6-5,TRBJ1-1,NA,CASDRLNTEAFF,TGTGCGAGCGACAGGTTGAACACTGAAGCTTTCTTT
few,TRBV30,TRBJ1-1,TRBD1,CAQGQGSTEAFF,TGTGCCCAGGGACAGGGAAGCACTGAAGCTTTCTTT
NA,TRBV9,TRBJ1-3,NA,CASSVEVGRGIGTIYF,TGTGCCAGCAGCGTAGAAGTGGGCAGGGGCATAGGGACCATATATTTT
NA,TRBV28,TRBJ2-5,NA,CASSTSEETQYF,TGTGCCAGCAGTACATCAGAAGAGACCCAGTACTTC